These T cell receptor beta chains were read from a single sample in a study of cytomegalovirus exposure and HLA in healthy donors. Here immunoSEQ multiplex PCR was the method, and the copy in TCRdb shows in-frame clones only, minus some. This table holds 150,000 to 200,000 clones, just under 80% found once. The sequenced sample was PBMCs. The receptors here all came from a female donor in good health and CMV-seronegative. Both conserved end residues are part of each CDR3. A D gene is named only where the DNA matches it firmly. A clone size is listed for some rows: how often the clone was seen (once, few, many), or a class if it is expanded.

CDR3 DNA	CDR3 protein	D gene	clone size	CDR3 length	V gene	J gene
TGTGCCAGCAGCTCACGACAGGCGGCCTCGAACACTGAAGCTTTCTTT	CASSSRQAASNTEAFF	NA	NA	16	TRBV7-2	TRBJ1-1
TGTGCCAGCAGCTCGGACAGGGGGCGGACCGGGGAGCTGTTTTTT	CASSSDRGRTGELFF	TRBD1	NA	15	TRBV5-4	TRBJ2-2
TGTGCCAGCAGTTCGACCGGCGGAGCGGAAAAACTGTTTTTT	CASSSTGGAEKLFF	NA	few	14	TRBV6-5	TRBJ1-4
TGTGCCAGCGCCCCGGTCAGGGTGAACACTGAAGCTTTCTTT	CASAPVRVNTEAFF	NA	NA	14	TRBV13	TRBJ1-1
TGTGCCAGCAGTCCGTTTGCCGGGGAGCTGTTTTTT	CASSPFAGELFF	NA	NA	12	TRBV27	TRBJ2-2
TGTGCCAGCAGTGCTGTAAGGGGTCCACTCTCTGGGGCCAACGTCCTGACTTTC	CASSAVRGPLSGANVLTF	NA	NA	18	TRBV2	TRBJ2-6
TGTGCCAGCAGTGTCCAGGGGGAAAAACTGTTTTTT	CASSVQGEKLFF	NA	NA	12	TRBV2	TRBJ1-4
TGCGCCAGCAGCCGAGATCTAGCGGGCCCCAATGAGCAGTTCTTC	CASSRDLAGPNEQFF	TRBD2	NA	15	TRBV4-3	TRBJ2-1
TGTGCCAGCAGCTTCCCTACAAGACAGGGATGGGACACTGAAGCTTTCTTT	CASSFPTRQGWDTEAFF	TRBD1	NA	17	TRBV7-9	TRBJ1-1
TGCGCCAGCAGTGAAACAGGGGAGGCATCCGAGCAGTACTTC	CASSETGEASEQYF	NA	few	14	TRBV10-2	TRBJ2-7
TGTGCCAGCATTAGCGGGCTCTCCTACGAGCAGTACTTC	CASISGLSYEQYF	TRBD2	NA	13	TRBV2	TRBJ2-7